The entry below describes one T cell receptor (beta chain). Its antigen is unidentified. The sample is drawn from a study of T cell responses to AZD1222 COVID-19 vaccine. Study as a whole: Pooled in the analysis were second doses at about 4 or about 12 weeks. Study-level results: Repertoires in all cases were sampled only once the peak T cell response had passed.

Germline lookup yields CDR1 SGHRS and CDR2 YFSETQ. CDR3 length equals 17 residues. The junction had 7 bases not matched to a gene; V was cut back by 2 bases and J by 5 bases. Repertoires were generated with immunoSEQ multiplex PCR, while TCRdb's copy carries only in-frame clones and drops some. The table shows about 94,000 clones, with around nine tenths occurring only once. This chain uses TRBV5-1 with TRBJ2-1; TRBD2 aligns across 13 bases. The receptor comes from an adult in good health. Specimen: peripheral blood, collected on day 0 of AZD1222 vaccination. The CDR3 loop is CASSLRLTSGGDNEQFF. The CDR3 region has the DNA TGCGCCAGCAGCTTACGACTAACTAGCGGGGGGGACAATGAGCAGTTCTTC.